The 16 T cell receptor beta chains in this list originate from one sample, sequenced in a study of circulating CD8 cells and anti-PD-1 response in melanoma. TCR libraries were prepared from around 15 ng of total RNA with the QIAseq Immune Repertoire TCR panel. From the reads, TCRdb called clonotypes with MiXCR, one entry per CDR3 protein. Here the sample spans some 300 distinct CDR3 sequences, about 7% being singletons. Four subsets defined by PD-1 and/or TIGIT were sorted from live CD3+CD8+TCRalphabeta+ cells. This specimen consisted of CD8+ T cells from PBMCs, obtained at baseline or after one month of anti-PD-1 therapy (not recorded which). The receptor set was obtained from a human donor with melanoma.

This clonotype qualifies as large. The chain's CDR3 is CASSLSLGSRTVAFF. The CDR3 nucleotides read TGTGCCAGCAGTTTATCTCTGGGGAGTAGGACGGTGGCTTTCTTT. The V and J genes are TRBV27 and TRBJ1-1; D is uncertain. Germline V gene lookup returns CDR1 MNHEY and CDR2 SMNVEV (reference sequence). The CDR3 runs 15 residues. V lost 0 bases and J lost 11, with 19 bases in between.

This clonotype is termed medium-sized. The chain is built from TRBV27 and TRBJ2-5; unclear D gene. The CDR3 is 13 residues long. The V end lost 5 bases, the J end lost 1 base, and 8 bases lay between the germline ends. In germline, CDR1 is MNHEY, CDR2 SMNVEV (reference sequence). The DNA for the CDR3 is TGTGCCAGCAGTCTCGCCCTCCAAGAGACCCAGTACTTC. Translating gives CASSLALQETQYF.

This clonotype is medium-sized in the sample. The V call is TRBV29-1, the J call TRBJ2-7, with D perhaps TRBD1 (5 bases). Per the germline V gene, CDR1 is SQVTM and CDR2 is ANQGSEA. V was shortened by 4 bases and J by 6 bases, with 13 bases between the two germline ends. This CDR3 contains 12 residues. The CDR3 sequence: CSVVQVNSEQYF. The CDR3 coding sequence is TGCAGCGTTGTACAGGTGAACTCCGAGCAGTACTTC.

The CDR3 loop is CASSNRPNTEAFF. The CDR3 DNA is TGTGCCAGTAGTAACAGACCGAACACTGAAGCTTTCTTT. The rearrangement links TRBV19 to TRBJ1-1; no definite D call. CDR1 LNHDA and CDR2 SQIVND come from the germline V gene (reference sequence). The CDR3 is made up of 13 amino acids. V shed 4 bases and J shed 1 base, with 7 bases lying between them.

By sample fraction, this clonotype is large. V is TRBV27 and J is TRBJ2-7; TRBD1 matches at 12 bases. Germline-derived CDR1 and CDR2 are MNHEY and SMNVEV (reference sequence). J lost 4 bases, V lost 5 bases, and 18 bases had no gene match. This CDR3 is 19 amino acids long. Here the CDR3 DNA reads TGTGCCAGCAGTCCCCGATGGGAAATGCCGGGACAGGGGGCTTACGAGCAGTACTTC. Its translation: CASSPRWEMPGQGAYEQYF.

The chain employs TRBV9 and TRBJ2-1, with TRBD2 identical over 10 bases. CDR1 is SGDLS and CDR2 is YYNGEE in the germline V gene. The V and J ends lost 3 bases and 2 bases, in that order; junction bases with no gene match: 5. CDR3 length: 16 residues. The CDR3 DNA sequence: TGTGCCAGCAGCGATCTAACTAGCGGGACCTACAATGAGCAGTTCTTC. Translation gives CASSDLTSGTYNEQFF.

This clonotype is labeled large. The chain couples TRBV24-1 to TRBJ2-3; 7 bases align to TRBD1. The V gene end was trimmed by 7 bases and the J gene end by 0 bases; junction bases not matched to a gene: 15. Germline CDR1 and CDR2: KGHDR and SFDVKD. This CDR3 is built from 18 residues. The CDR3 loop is CATRAREGDSSSTDTQYF. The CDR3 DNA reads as TGTGCCACCAGGGCCCGCGAAGGGGACAGTTCTAGCACAGATACGCAGTATTTT.

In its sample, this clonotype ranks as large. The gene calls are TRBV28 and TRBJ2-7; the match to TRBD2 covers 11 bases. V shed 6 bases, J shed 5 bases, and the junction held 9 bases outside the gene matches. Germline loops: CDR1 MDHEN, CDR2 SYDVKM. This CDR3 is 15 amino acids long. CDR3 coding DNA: TGTGCCAGCAGCCGATCCGGACTAGCGGGCGACGAGCAGTACTTC. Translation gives CASSRSGLAGDEQYF.

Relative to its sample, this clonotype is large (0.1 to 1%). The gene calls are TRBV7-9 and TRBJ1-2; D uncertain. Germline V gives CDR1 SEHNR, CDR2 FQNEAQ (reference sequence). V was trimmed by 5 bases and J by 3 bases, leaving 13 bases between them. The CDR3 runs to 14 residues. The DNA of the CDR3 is TGTGCCAGCAGCCTCACTCCGAGGGACTATGGCTACACCTTC. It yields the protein CASSLTPRDYGYTF.

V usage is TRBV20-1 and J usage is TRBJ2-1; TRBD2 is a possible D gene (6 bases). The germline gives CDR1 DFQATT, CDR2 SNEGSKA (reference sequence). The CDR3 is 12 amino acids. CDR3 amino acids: CGTFAAYNEQFF. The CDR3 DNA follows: TGCGGGACTTTCGCGGCCTACAATGAGCAGTTCTTC.

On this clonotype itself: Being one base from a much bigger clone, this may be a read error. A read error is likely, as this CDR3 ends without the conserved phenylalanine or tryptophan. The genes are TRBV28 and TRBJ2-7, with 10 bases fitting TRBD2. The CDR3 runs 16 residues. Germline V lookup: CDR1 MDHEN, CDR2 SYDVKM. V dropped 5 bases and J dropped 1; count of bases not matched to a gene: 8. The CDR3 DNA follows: TGTGCCAGCAGTCCCTTGACTAGCGGGCTTTCCTACGAGCAGTACCTC. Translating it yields CASSPLTSGLSYEQYL.

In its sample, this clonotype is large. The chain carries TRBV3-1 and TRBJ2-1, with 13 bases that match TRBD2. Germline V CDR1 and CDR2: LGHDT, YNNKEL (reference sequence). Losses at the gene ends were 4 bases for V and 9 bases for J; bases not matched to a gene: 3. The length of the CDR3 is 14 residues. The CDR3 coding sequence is TGTGCCAGCAGCCCGGGACTAGCGGGATTTGAGCAGTTCTTC. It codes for CASSPGLAGFEQFF.

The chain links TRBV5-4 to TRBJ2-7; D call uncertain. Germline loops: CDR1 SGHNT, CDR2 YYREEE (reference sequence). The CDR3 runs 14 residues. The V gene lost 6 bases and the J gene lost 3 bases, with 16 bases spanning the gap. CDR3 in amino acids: CASILDNRYYEQYF. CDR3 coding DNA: TGTGCCAGCATCCTGGATAACAGATACTACGAGCAGTACTTC.

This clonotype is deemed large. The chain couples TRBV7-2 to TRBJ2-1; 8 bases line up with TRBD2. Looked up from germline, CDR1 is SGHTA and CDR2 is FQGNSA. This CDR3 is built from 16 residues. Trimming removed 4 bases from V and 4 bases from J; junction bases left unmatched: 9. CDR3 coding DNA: TGTGCCAGCAGCTACGACTTGCGGGGGGTATACAATGAGCAGTTCTTC. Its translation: CASSYDLRGVYNEQFF. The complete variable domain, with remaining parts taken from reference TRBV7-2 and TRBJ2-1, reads GAGVSQSPSNKVTEKGKDVELRCDPISGHTALYWYRQSLGQGLEFLIYFQGNSAPDKSGLPSDRFSAERTGGSVSTLTIQRTQQEDSAVYLCASSYDLRGVYNEQFFGPGTRLTVL.

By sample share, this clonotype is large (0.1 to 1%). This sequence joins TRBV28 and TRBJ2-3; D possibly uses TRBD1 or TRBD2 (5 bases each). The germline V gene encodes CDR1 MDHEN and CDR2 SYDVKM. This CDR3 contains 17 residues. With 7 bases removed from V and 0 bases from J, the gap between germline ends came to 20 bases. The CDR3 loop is CASTQPPWGSSTDTQYF. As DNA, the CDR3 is TGTGCCAGCACCCAGCCGCCATGGGGGTCTAGCACAGATACGCAGTATTTT.

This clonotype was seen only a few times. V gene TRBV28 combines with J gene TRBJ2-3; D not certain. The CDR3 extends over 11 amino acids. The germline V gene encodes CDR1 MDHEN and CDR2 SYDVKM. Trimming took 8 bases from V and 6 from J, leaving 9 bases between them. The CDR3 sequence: CASYLGDTQYF. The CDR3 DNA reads TGTGCCAGCTACTTGGGGGATACGCAGTATTTT.